This entry lists 24 T cell receptor beta chains sequenced from one sample in a study of T-cell reconstitution after alpha-beta-depleted transplantation in children. Using unique molecular identifiers, the investigators prepared the TCRbeta library. TCRdb reprocessed the PCR reads with MiXCR, giving one entry per CDR3 protein. This table has about 98,000 distinct CDR3 sequences, about 6% appearing once. This sample comprised PBMCs, mostly from graft donor cells, obtained 60 days after TCRalphabeta/CD19-depleted stem cell transplant. The receptor set was obtained from a female patient between 2 and 15 years old who had a stem cell transplant for Fanconi anemia, so the T cells may come from the graft donor.

CDR3 residues: CASSDRGQGQETQYF. The CDR3 DNA is TGTGCCAGCAGTGACCGCGGACAGGGCCAAGAGACCCAGTACTTC. The chain carries TRBV6-1 and TRBJ2-5; 8 bases are shared with TRBD1. Germline trimming cut 3 bases from V and 1 base from J; bases unmatched to any gene: 4. This CDR3 contains 15 residues. Germline-derived CDR1 and CDR2 are MNHNS and SASEGT.

This clonotype was seen many times. V gene TRBV7-9 combines with J gene TRBJ2-3; 7 nucleotides agree with TRBD2. The V gene end was trimmed by 4 bases and the J gene end by 6 bases; junction bases not matched to a gene: 4. CDR1 is SEHNR, CDR2 FQNEAQ, per germline (reference sequence). The CDR3 spans 13 residues. Here the CDR3 DNA reads TGTGCCAGCAGCTCCATGACTAGCGATACGCAGTATTTT. Its protein is CASSSMTSDTQYF.

This clonotype was seen repeatedly, ten times or more. V usage is TRBV12-3 or TRBV12-4 and J usage is TRBJ2-2, with TRBD2 matching 13 bases. The CDR3 loop spans 15 amino acids. V shed 4 bases and J 6 bases; nucleotides not matched to a gene: 2. DNA for the CDR3: TGTGCCAGCAGTTCCGGACTAGCGGGAGCCGGGGAGCTGTTTTTT. The encoded protein is CASSSGLAGAGELFF.

This clonotype was counted many times. V is TRBV11-1 and J is TRBJ1-1; D is perhaps TRBD1 (6 bases). The CDR3 spans 15 residues. The germline V and J ends were trimmed by 6 bases and 1 base, with 15 bases remaining between them. Germline V gene data show CDR1 as SGHAT and CDR2 as FQDESV (reference sequence). CDR3: CASSRQDRWNTEAFF. The CDR3 nucleotides are TGTGCCAGCAGTCGACAGGACCGCTGGAACACTGAAGCTTTCTTT.

The rearrangement joins TRBV2 to TRBJ2-3, with a tentative D call TRBD2 (5 bases). The CDR3 totals 16 residues. Germline V gives CDR1 SNHLY, CDR2 FYNNEI. Between the trimmed V and J ends, which lost 4 bases and 4 bases, there was a span of 18 bases. CDR3: CASSGATRVYPDTQYF. CDR3 sequence (DNA): TGTGCCAGCAGTGGAGCAACTAGGGTTTATCCAGATACGCAGTATTTT.

This clonotype was seen ten or more times. The chain joins TRBV4-2 to TRBJ2-1; D unclear. In germline, CDR1 is LGHNA, CDR2 YNFKEQ. The CDR3 runs 13 residues. Trimming took 4 bases from V and 4 from J, leaving 8 bases between them. For the CDR3, the DNA is TGTGCCAGCAGCCGCGGAGAATACAATGAGCAGTTCTTC. This gives the protein CASSRGEYNEQFF.

This clonotype has a count of ten or more. The CDR3 sequence is CASRSGQGAYNEQFF. As DNA, the CDR3 is TGTGCCAGCCGTTCCGGACAGGGGGCCTACAATGAGCAGTTCTTC. This chain connects TRBV27 to TRBJ2-1; 10 bases fit TRBD1. The germline gives CDR1 MNHEY, CDR2 SMNVEV (reference sequence). CDR3 length: 15 amino acids. V was clipped by 8 bases and J by 2 bases; unmatched bases: 6.

Many counts were recorded for this clonotype. The rearrangement uses TRBV12-3 or TRBV12-4 and TRBJ2-7, with D possibly TRBD1 on 6 matching bases. V gave up 5 bases and J gave up 1 base, with 12 bases separating them. This CDR3 is 14 amino acids long. The CDR3 DNA reads TGTGCCAGCAGTGCCAAACAGGGATCCTACGAGCAGTACTTC. Its protein is CASSAKQGSYEQYF.

This clonotype appeared a few times. V gene TRBV20-1 combines with J gene TRBJ1-1; possibly TRBD1 for D (5 bases). The CDR3 loop spans 12 amino acids. V was shortened by 0 bases and J by 6 bases, with 8 bases between the two germline ends. Germline-derived CDR1 and CDR2 are DFQATT and SNEGSKA (reference sequence). The CDR3 region is CSARDRGSEAFF. DNA for the CDR3: TGCAGTGCTAGAGATCGGGGGTCTGAAGCTTTCTTT.

This clonotype occurred many times. The chain links TRBV7-2 to TRBJ2-3, with TRBD2 identical over 7 bases. The CDR3 sequence is 14 residues long. The V and J ends lost 5 bases and 2 bases, in that order; junction bases with no gene match: 4. Germline CDR1 and CDR2: SGHTA and FQGNSA. CDR3 coding DNA: TGTGCCAGCAGCCCAGGACTAGTCACAGATACGCAGTATTTT. It yields the protein CASSPGLVTDTQYF.

This clonotype came up many times. This sequence joins TRBV28 and TRBJ1-1; D unresolved. CDR3 length equals 12 residues. Per germline, CDR1 MDHEN and CDR2 SYDVKM. The V gene lost 2 bases and the J gene lost 5 bases, with 6 bases spanning the gap. This chain's CDR3 is CASSLQETEAFF. CDR3 bases: TGTGCCAGCAGTTTACAGGAGACTGAAGCTTTCTTT.

This clonotype was observed at least ten times. V is TRBV5-1 and J is TRBJ2-2; possible D gene TRBD2, 6 bases. Germline CDR1 SGHRS, CDR2 YFSETQ. Deletions cut 3 bases from V and 8 bases from J, with 17 bases between. The CDR3 runs 15 residues. The CDR3 DNA reads as TGCGCCAGCAGCTCCGACGTAGCGGCCGCTGGGGAGCTGTTTTTT. Residues: CASSSDVAAAGELFF. Together with reference TRBV5-1 and TRBJ2-2, the CDR3 gives the full variable domain: KAGVTQTPRYLIKTRGQQVTLSCSPISGHRSVSWYQQTPGQGLQFLFEYFSETQRNKGNFPGRFSGRQFSNSRSEMNVSTLELGDSALYLCASSSDVAAAGELFFGEGSRLTVL.

The V call is TRBV29-1, the J call TRBJ2-4, with 11 bases that match TRBD1. The CDR3 contains 16 residues. Germline V gene sequence: CDR1 SQVTM, CDR2 ANQGSEA. V shed 5 bases, J shed 0 bases, and the junction held 6 bases outside the gene matches. The DNA for the CDR3 is TGCAGCGTTACCTGGACAGGGGGCGTAGCCAAAAACATTCAGTACTTC. Translation gives CSVTWTGGVAKNIQYF.

The V call is TRBV7-2, the J call TRBJ1-5, with a possible D match to TRBD1 (6 bases). The germline V and J ends were trimmed by 5 bases and 4 bases, with 15 bases remaining between them. The length of the CDR3 is 15 residues. CDR1 and CDR2 from the germline V gene are SGHTA and FQGNSA. CDR3 amino acids: CASSLGTPPNQPQHF. The CDR3 bases are TGTGCCAGCAGCCTAGGGACACCCCCTAATCAGCCCCAGCATTTT.

This clonotype was detected ten times or more. The V call is TRBV7-9, the J call TRBJ1-2; the D gene is possibly TRBD1 (5 bases). The CDR3 sequence is 14 residues long. V lost 5 bases and J 8 bases, leaving 18 bases between the germline ends. CDR1 and CDR2 from the germline V gene are SEHNR and FQNEAQ (reference sequence). Here the CDR3 reads CASSTPGGFWGYTF. Written as DNA, the CDR3 is TGTGCCAGCAGCACACCTGGGGGGTTCTGGGGCTACACCTTC.

The V and J genes are TRBV20-1 and TRBJ2-3; D is undetermined. The V end was cut by 3 bases, the J end by 2 bases, with 6 bases between. The CDR3 is 12 residues long. Germline assignment: CDR1 DFQATT and CDR2 SNEGSKA (reference sequence). CDR3 in amino acids: CSARTFTDTQYF. CDR3 DNA: TGCAGTGCTAGGACTTTCACAGATACGCAGTATTTT.

This clonotype was detected ten times or more. This chain joins TRBV6-6 and TRBJ2-2, with D unresolved. The germline gives CDR1 MNHNY, CDR2 SVGAGI (reference sequence). The CDR3 loop spans 12 amino acids. The V end was cut by 6 bases, the J end by 6 bases, with 8 bases between. CDR3 sequence (DNA): TGTGCCAGCAGCCCAAGGGCCGGGGAGCTGTTTTTT. Its translation is CASSPRAGELFF.

V and J are TRBV12-5 and TRBJ2-3; D uncertain. The CDR3 is made up of 12 amino acids. V was cut by 7 bases and J by 2 bases, with 7 bases left in between. Looked up from germline, CDR1 is LGHNT and CDR2 is FRNRAP. The CDR3 DNA follows: TGTGCTAGTGCCTATAACACAGATACGCAGTATTTT. Protein sequence: CASAYNTDTQYF.

This clonotype was recorded at least ten times. The V call is TRBV21-1, the J call TRBJ2-4; the DNA was not used to check the table's D call, TRBD2. TRBV21-1 is a pseudogene. This CDR3 spans 16 amino acids. The CDR3 loop reads CASSKERTSGRDIQYF. The CDR3 DNA sequence: TGTGCCAGCAGCAAAGAAAGGACTAGCGGGCGGGACATTCAGTACTTC.

The chain uses TRBV28 and TRBJ1-6; maybe TRBD1 (6 bases). CDR3 length: 15 amino acids. V shed 5 bases and J shed 9 bases, with 17 bases lying between them. The germline V gene encodes CDR1 MDHEN and CDR2 SYDVKM. Here the CDR3 DNA reads TGTGCCAGCAGTGCCGCCCGGGACACTTCTTCACCCCTCCACTTT. This codes for CASSAARDTSSPLHF.

About this clonotype: Being one base from a much bigger clone, this may be a read error. The rearrangement uses TRBV4-2 and TRBJ1-5; weak D call: TRBD1 (5 bases). There are 16 residues in the CDR3. The germline V gene encodes CDR1 LGHNA and CDR2 YNFKEQ. The CDR3 is CDSSQGFREGNQPQHF. The CDR3 region has the DNA TGTGACAGCAGCCAAGGCTTCAGGGAAGGCAATCAGCCCCAGCATTTT.

The table lists this clonotype with a few counts. V is TRBV6-5 and J is TRBJ1-4; D possibly corresponds to TRBD1 (6 bases). The CDR3 length is 14 residues. Per germline, CDR1 MNHEY and CDR2 SVGAGI. V was pared by 6 bases and J by 6 bases, with 14 bases between. The CDR3 region is CASSRGQFYEKLFF. CDR3 nucleotide sequence: TGTGCCAGCAGCCGAGGACAGTTCTATGAAAAACTGTTTTTT.

There are many counts of this clonotype. CDR3 loop: CASSLGGGGTDTQYF. The CDR3 bases are TGTGCCAGCAGCTTGGGGGGCGGGGGCACAGATACGCAGTATTTT. The chain couples TRBV9 to TRBJ2-3; D possibly uses TRBD1 or TRBD2 (6 bases each). CDR1 and CDR2 from the germline V gene are SGDLS and YYNGEE. The CDR3 contains 15 residues. The V gene lost 4 bases and the J gene lost 1 base, with 13 bases spanning the gap. The full variable domain, its missing parts supplied by reference TRBV9 and TRBJ2-3, is DSGVTQTPKHLITATGQRVTLRCSPRSGDLSVYWYQQSLDQGLQFLIQYYNGEERAKGNILERFSAQQFPDLHSELNLSSLELGDSALYFCASSLGGGGTDTQYFGPGTRLTVL.

The chain links TRBV7-6 to TRBJ1-1; 7 bases fit TRBD1. The V gene's germline CDR1 is SGHVS and CDR2 FNYEAQ. CDR3 length: 13 amino acids. With V trimmed by 10 bases and J by 1 base, 6 bases remained unmatched. CDR3 loop: CATRTGANTEAFF. The CDR3 DNA sequence: TGTGCCACCAGGACAGGAGCGAACACTGAAGCTTTCTTT.